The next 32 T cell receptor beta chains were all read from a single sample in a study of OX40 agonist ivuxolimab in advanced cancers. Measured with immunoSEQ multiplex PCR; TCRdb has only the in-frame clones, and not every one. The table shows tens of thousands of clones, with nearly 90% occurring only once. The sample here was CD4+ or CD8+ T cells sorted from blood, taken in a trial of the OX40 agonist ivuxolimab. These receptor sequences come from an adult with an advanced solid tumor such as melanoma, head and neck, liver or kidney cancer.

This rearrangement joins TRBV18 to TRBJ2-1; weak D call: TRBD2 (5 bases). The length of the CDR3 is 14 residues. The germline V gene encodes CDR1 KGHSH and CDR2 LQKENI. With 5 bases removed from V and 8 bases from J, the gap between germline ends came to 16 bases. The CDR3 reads CASSSSAIGDEQFF. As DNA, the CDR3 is TGTGCCAGCTCATCTTCGGCCATCGGGGATGAGCAGTTCTTC.

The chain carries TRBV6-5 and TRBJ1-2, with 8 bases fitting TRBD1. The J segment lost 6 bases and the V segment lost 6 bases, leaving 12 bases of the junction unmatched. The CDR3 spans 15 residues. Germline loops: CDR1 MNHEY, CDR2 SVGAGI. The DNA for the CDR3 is TGTGCCAGCAGCTCCGAGCACAGGGGGTTACATGGCTACACCTTC. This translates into CASSSEHRGLHGYTF.

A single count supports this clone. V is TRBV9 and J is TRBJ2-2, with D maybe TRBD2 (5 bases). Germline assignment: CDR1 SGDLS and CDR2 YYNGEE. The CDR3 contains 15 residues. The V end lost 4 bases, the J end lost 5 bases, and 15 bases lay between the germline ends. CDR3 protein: CASSPHTGVTGELFF. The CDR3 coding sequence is TGTGCCAGCAGCCCTCACACCGGGGTTACCGGGGAGCTGTTTTTT.

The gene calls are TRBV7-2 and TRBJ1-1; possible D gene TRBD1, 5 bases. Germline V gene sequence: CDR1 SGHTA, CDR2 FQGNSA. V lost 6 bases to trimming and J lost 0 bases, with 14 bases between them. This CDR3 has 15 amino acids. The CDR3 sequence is CASRQRGVMNTEAFF. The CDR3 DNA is TGTGCCAGCAGGCAACGGGGGGTAATGAACACTGAAGCTTTCTTT.

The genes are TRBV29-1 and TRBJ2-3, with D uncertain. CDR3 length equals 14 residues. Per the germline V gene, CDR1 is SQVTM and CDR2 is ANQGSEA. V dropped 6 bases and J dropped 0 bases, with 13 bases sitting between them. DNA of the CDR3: TGCAGCGTAAGTTCTCTTGCTAGCACAGATACGCAGTATTTT. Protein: CSVSSLASTDTQYF.

The CDR3 DNA is TGTGCCAGTAGTGTCAGTCTTAATCAGCCCCAGCATTTT. Amino acid sequence: CASSVSLNQPQHF. The V and J genes are TRBV19 and TRBJ1-5, with no clear D. The germline V gene encodes CDR1 LNHDA and CDR2 SQIVND (reference sequence). This CDR3 spans 13 amino acids. V dropped 5 bases and J dropped 4 bases, with 9 bases sitting between them.

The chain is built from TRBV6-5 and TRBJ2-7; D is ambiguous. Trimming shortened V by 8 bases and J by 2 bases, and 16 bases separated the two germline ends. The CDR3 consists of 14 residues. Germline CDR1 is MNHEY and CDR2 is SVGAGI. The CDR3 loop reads CASASTKGTYEQYF. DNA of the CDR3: TGTGCCAGCGCCTCTACTAAGGGAACCTACGAGCAGTACTTC.

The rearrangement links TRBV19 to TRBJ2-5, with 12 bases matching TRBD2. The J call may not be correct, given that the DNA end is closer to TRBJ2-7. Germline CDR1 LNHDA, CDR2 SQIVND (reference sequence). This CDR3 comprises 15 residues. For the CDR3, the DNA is TGTGCCAGTAGAAGAACGACTAGCGGGAGTTTCGAGCAGTACTTC. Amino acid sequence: CASRRTTSGSFEQYF.

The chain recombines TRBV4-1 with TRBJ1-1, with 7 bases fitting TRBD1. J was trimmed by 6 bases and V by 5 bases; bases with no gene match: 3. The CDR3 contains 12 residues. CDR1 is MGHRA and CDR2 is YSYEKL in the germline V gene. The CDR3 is CASSKTGSEAFF. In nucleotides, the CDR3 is TGCGCCAGCAGCAAGACAGGGTCTGAAGCTTTCTTT.

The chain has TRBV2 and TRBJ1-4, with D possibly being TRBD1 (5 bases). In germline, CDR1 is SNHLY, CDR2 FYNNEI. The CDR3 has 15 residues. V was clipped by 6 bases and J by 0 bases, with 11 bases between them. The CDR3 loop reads CASSITTATNEKLFF. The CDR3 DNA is TGTGCCAGCAGCATAACGACAGCAACTAATGAAAAACTGTTTTTT.

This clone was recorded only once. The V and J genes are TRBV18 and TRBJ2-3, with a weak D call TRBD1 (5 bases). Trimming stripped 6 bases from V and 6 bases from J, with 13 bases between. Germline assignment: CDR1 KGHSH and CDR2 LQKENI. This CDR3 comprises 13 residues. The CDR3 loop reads CASSRTGPDTQYF. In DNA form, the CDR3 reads TGTGCCAGCTCTCGTACAGGTCCCGATACGCAGTATTTT.

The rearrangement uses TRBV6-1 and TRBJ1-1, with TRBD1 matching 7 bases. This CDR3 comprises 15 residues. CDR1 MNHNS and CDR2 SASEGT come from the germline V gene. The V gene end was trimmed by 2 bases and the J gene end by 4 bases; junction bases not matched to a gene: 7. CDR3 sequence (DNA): TGTGCCAGCAGTGAAAGGCCGACAGGGACCACTGAAGCTTTCTTT. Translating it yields CASSERPTGTTEAFF.

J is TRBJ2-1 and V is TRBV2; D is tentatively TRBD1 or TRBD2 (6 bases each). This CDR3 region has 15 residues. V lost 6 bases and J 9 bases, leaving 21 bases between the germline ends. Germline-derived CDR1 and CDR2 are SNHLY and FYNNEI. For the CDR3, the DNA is TGTGCCAGCAGAAGGGGGGTGGTGGGAAGTCTTGAGCAGTTCTTC. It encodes CASRRGVVGSLEQFF. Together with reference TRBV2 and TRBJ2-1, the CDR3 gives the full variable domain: EPEVTQTPSHQVTQMGQEVILRCVPISNHLYFYWYRQILGQKVEFLVSFYNNEISEKSEIFDDQFSVERPDGSNFTLKIRSTKLEDSAMYFCASRRGVVGSLEQFFGPGTRLTVL.

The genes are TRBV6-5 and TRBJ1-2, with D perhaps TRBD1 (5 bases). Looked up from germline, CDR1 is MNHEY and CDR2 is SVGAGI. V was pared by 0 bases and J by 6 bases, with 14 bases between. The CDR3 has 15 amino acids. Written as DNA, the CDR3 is TGTGCCAGCAGTTACTCCGAAGACAGTTGGGATGGCTACACCTTC. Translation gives CASSYSEDSWDGYTF.

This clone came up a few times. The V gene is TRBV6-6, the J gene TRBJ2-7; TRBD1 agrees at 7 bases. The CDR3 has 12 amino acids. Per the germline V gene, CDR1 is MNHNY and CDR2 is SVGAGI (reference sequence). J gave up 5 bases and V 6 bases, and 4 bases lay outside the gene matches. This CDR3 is CASSFTGDEQYF. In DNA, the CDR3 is TGTGCCAGCAGCTTTACAGGGGACGAGCAGTACTTC.

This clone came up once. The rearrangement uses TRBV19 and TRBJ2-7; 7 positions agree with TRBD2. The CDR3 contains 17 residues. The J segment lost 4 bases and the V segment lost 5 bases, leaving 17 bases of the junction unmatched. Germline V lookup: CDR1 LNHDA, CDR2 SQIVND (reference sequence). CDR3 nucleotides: TGTGCCAGTAGTCGTTTTGGTGGGCTAGCGGAGGGGTACGAGCAGTACTTC. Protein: CASSRFGGLAEGYEQYF.

CDR3 in DNA: TGTGCCAGCAGCCAGGACTCGGGTGAAGCTTTCTTT. Its protein product is CASSQDSGEAFF. The chain has TRBV4-2 and TRBJ1-1; D uncertain. In germline, CDR1 is LGHNA, CDR2 YNFKEQ. The CDR3 covers 12 residues. Trimming cost V 3 bases and J 7 bases, with 9 bases left between them.

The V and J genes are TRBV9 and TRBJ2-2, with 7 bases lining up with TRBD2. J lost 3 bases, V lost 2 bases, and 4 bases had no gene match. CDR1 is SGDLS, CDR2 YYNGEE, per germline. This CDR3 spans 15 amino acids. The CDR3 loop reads CASSVGGADTGELFF. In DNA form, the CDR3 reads TGTGCCAGCAGCGTGGGAGGGGCAGACACCGGGGAGCTGTTTTTT.

The CDR3 sequence: CASSLVQTNTGELFF. DNA of the CDR3: TGTGCCAGCAGCTTAGTACAGACTAACACCGGGGAGCTGTTTTTT. This chain links TRBV7-6 with TRBJ2-2, with no clear D. V lost 1 base and J lost 2, with 8 bases in between. The germline V gene has CDR1 SGHVS and CDR2 FNYEAQ. CDR3 size: 15 residues.

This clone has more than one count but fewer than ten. This CDR3 reads CASMSGPELFF. CDR3 DNA: TGTGCCAGCATGAGCGGACCAGAGCTGTTTTTT. The rearrangement links TRBV27 to TRBJ2-2; TRBD2 might be the D (5 bases). Germline values: CDR1 MNHEY, CDR2 SMNVEV (reference sequence). V was trimmed by 7 bases and J by 11 bases, leaving 11 bases between them. CDR3 length: 11 residues.

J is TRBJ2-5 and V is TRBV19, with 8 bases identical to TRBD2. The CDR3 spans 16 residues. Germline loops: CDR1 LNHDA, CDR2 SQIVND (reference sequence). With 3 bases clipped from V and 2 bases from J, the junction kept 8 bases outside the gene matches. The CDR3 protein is CASSIGSGGGQETQYF. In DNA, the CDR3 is TGTGCCAGTAGTATTGGGTCCGGGGGGGGTCAAGAGACCCAGTACTTC.

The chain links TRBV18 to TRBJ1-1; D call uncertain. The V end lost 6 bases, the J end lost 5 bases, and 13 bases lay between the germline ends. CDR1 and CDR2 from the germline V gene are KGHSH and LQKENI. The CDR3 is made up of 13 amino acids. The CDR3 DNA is TGTGCCAGCTCCGAAATGGCGGGGACTGAAGCTTTCTTT. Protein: CASSEMAGTEAFF.

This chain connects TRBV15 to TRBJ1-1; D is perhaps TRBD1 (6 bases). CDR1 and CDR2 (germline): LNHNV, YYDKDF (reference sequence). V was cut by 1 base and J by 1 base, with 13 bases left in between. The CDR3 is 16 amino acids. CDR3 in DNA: TGTGCCACCAGCAGAGGGGGACACGAGAAGAACACTGAAGCTTTCTTT. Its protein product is CATSRGGHEKNTEAFF.

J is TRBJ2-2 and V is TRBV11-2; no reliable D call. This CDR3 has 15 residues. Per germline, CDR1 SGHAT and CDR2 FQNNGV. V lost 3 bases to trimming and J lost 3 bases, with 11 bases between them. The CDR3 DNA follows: TGTGCCAGCAGCTTGGGTAACGTTCACACCGGGGAGCTGTTTTTT. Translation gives CASSLGNVHTGELFF.

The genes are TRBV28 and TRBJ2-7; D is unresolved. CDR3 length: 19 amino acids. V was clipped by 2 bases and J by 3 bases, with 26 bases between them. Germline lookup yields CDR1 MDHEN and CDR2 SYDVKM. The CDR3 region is CASSLDLMQPPPLLYEQYF. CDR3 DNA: TGTGCCAGCAGTTTAGATCTCATGCAGCCACCACCGTTACTCTACGAGCAGTACTTC.

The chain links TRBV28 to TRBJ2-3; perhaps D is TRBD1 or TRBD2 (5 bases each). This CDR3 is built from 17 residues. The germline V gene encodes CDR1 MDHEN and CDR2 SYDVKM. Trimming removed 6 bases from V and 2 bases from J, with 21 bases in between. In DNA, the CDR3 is TGTGCCAGCAGGCCCGGAGGTGGCAAGGGGCTCACAGATACGCAGTATTTT. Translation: CASRPGGGKGLTDTQYF.

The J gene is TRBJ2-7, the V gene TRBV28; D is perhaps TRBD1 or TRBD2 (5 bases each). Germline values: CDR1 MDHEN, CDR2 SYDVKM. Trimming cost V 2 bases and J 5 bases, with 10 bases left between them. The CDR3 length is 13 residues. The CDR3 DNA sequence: TGTGCCAGCAGTTTACAAGGGGACGACGAGCAGTACTTC. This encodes CASSLQGDDEQYF.

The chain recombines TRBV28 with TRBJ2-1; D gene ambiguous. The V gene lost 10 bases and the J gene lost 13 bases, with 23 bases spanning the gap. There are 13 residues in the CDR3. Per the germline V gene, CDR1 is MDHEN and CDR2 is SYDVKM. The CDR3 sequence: CATRVGSWSTQFF. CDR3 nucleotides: TGTGCCACCCGAGTGGGGTCTTGGAGCACTCAGTTCTTC.

CDR3 coding DNA: TGTGCCACCAGCCGAAGACCGGGGAACACTGAAGCTTTCTTT. This encodes CATSRRPGNTEAFF. V gene TRBV15 combines with J gene TRBJ1-1; D is uncertain. Germline V CDR1 and CDR2: LNHNV, YYDKDF (reference sequence). Trimming cost V 5 bases and J 1 base, with 11 bases left between them. This CDR3 has 14 amino acids.

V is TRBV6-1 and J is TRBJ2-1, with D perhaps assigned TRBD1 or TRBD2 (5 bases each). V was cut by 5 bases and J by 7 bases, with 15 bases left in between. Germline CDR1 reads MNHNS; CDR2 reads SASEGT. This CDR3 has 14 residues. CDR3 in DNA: TGTGCCAGCAGTAACAGAAGGGACGGTAATGAGCAGTTCTTC. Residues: CASSNRRDGNEQFF.

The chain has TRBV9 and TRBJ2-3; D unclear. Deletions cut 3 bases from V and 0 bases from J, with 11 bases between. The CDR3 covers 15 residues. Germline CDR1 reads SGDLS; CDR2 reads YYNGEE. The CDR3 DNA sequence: TGTGCCAGCAGCGACTCCCCAGCCAGCACAGATACGCAGTATTTT. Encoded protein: CASSDSPASTDTQYF.

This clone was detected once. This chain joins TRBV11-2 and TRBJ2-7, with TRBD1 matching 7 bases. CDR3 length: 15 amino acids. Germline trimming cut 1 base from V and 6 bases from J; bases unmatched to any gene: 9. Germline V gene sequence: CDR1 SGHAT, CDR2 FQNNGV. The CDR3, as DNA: TGTGCCAGCAGCTTAGGCCGGACAGGCCCGTCCGAGCAGTACTTC. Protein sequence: CASSLGRTGPSEQYF.